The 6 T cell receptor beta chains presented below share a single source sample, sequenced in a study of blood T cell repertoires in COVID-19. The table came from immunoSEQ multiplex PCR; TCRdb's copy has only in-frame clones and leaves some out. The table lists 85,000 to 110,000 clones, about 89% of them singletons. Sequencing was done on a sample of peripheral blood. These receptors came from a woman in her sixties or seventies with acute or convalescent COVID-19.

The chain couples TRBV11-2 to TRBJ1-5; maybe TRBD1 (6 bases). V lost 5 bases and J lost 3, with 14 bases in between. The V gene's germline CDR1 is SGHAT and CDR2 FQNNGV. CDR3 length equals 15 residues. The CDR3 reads CASSESGAVNQPQHF. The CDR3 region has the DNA TGTGCCAGCAGCGAATCAGGGGCCGTCAATCAGCCCCAGCATTTT.

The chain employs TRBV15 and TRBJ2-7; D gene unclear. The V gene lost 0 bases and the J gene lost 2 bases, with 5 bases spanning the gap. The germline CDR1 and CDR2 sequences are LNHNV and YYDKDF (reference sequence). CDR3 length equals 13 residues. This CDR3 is CATSRDGTYEQYV. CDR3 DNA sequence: TGTGCCACCAGCAGAGACGGTACCTACGAGCAGTACGTC.

DNA for the CDR3: TGCAGTGCTAGACGTCTAGAGAGTCAGTTCTTC. It codes for CSARRLESQFF. This rearrangement joins TRBV20-1 to TRBJ2-1; D is unclear. Germline values: CDR1 DFQATT, CDR2 SNEGSKA (reference sequence). This CDR3 is built from 11 residues. The V and J ends lost 2 bases and 13 bases respectively, with 12 bases between them.

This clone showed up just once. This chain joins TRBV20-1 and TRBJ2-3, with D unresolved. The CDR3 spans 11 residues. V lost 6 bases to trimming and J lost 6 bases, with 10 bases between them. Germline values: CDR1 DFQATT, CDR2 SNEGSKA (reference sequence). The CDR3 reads CSASLVDTQYF. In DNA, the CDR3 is TGCAGTGCCTCCTTAGTGGATACGCAGTATTTT.

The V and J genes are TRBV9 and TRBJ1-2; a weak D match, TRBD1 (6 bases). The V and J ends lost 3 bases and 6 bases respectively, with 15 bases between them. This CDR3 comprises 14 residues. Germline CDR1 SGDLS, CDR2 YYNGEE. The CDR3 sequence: CASSAGGQANGYTF. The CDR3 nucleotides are TGTGCCAGCAGCGCCGGGGGGCAGGCTAATGGCTACACCTTC.

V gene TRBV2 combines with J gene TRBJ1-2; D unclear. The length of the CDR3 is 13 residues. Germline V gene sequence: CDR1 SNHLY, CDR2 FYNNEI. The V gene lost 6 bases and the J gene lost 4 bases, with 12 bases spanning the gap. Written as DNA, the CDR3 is TGTGCCAGCAGGGACCTGGGAGGCTATGGCTACACCTTC. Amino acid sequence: CASRDLGGYGYTF. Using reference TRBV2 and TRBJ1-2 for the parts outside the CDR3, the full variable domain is EPEVTQTPSHQVTQMGQEVILRCVPISNHLYFYWYRQILGQKVEFLVSFYNNEISEKSEIFDDQFSVERPDGSNFTLKIRSTKLEDSAMYFCASRDLGGYGYTFGSGTRLTVV.